This TCR beta chain was sequenced during a study of vaccination effects on CD4 cells after COVID-19. Profiled with immunoSEQ multiplex PCR; TCRdb holds only in-frame clones, not every one. The table shows fewer than 90,000 clones, with 65% to 75% occurring only once. Germline V gives CDR1 SNHLY, CDR2 FYNNEI. Between the trimmed V and J ends, which lost 3 bases and 11 bases, there was a span of 14 bases. This CDR3 spans 13 amino acids. A word on this clone: As yet, its antigen is unknown.

Prior to sequencing, the ViraFEST assay stimulated PBMC with viral peptide pools, which expanded the antigen-specific CD4+ T cells. Culture proceeded for roughly ten days, and CD4+ T cells were then isolated. It was between March and December 2020 that the person had a SARS-CoV-2 infection confirmed by PCR. The TCR comes from a human donor who had a prior SARS-CoV-2 infection. The V and J genes are TRBV2 and TRBJ2-4; D remains unclear. Material: CD4+ T cells from PBMCs cultured with HIV peptides, obtained before COVID-19 vaccination. Subset noted: HIV-1 Nef peptide pool negative control/reference culture. The CDR3 spells CASSDASGRLQYF. The CDR3 coding sequence is TGTGCCAGCAGTGACGCCTCGGGCCGGCTTCAGTACTTC.